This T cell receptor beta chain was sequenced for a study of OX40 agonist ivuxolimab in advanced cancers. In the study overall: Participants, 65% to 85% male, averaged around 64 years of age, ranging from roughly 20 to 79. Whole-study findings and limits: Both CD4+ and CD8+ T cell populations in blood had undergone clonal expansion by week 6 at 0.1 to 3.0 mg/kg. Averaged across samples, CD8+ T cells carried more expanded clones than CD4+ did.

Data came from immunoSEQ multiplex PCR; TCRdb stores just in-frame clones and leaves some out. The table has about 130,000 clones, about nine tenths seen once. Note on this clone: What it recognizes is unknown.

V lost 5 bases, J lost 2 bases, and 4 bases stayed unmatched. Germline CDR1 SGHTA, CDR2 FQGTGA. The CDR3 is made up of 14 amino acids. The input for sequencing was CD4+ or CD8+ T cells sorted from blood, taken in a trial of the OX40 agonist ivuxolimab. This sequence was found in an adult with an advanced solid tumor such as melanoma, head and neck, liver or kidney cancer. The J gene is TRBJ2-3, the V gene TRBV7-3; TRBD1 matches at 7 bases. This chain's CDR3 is CASSPGQPTDTQYF. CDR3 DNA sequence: TGTGCCAGCAGCCCGGGACAGCCCACAGATACGCAGTATTTT.